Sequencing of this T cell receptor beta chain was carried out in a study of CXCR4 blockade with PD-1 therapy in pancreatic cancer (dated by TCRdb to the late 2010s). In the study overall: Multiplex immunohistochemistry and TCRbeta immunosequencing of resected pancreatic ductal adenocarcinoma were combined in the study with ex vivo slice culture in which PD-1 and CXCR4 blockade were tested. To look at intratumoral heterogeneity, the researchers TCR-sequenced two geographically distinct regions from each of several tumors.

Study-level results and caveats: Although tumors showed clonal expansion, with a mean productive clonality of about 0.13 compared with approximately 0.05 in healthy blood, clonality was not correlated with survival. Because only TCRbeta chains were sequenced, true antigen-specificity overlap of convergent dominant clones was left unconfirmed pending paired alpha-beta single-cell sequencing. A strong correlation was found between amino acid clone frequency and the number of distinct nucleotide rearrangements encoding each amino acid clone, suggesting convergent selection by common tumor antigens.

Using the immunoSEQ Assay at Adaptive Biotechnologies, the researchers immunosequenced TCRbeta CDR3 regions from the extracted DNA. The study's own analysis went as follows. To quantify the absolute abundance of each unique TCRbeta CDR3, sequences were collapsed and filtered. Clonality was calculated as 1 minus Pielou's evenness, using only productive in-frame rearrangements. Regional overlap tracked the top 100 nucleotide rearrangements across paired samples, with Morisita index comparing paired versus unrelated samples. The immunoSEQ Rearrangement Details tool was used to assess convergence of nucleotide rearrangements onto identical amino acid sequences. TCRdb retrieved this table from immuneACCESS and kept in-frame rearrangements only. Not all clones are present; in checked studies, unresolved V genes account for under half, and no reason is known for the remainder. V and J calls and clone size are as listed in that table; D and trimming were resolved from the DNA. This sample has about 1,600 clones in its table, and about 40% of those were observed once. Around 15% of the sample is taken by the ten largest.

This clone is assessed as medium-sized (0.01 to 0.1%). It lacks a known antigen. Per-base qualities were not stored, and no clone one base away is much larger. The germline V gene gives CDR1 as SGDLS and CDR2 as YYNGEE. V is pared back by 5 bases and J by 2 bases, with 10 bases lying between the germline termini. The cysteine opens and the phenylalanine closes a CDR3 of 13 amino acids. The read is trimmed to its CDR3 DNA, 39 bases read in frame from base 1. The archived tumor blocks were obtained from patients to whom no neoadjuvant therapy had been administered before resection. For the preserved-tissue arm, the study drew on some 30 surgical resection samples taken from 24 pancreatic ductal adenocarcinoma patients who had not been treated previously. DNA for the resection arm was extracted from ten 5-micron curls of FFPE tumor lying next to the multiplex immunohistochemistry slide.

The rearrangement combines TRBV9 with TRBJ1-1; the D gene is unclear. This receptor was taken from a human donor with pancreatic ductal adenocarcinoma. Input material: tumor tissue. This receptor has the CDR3 CASSVSSNTEAFF. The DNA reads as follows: TGTGCCAGCAGTGTCTCAAGCAACACTGAAGCTTTCTTT. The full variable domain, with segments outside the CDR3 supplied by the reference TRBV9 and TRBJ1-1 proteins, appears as DSGVTQTPKHLITATGQRVTLRCSPRSGDLSVYWYQQSLDQGLQFLIQYYNGEERAKGNILERFSAQQFPDLHSELNLSSLELGDSALYFCASSVSSNTEAFFGQGTRLTVV.